The source of this TCR beta chain is a study of cytomegalovirus exposure and HLA in healthy donors. Overall study findings and caveats: Apparent HLA restriction characterized most CMV-associated TCR beta chains in a later analysis. Association of a missense DCLRE1C variant with TCR beta V- and J-gene trimming was reported in a later analysis.

This CDR3 is built from 12 residues. The germline V gene encodes CDR1 SNHLY and CDR2 FYNNEI. Trimming cost V 8 bases and J 1 base, with 8 bases left between them. The study ran its PCR with 60 Vbeta and 13 Jbeta primers. Only in-frame clones appear in the TCRdb table, and some are missing; sequencing was by immunoSEQ multiplex PCR. The sample yields around 150,000 clones, 84% seen once. Concerning this clone: Its antigen is unknown.

Specimen: PBMCs. This sequence joins TRBV2 and TRBJ1-2; D is unresolved. This sequence was found in a man aged 50-59 years in good health and CMV-seropositive. The CDR3, as DNA: TGTGCCAGCTGGCGGATTAACTATGGCTACACCTTC. Translation gives CASWRINYGYTF.